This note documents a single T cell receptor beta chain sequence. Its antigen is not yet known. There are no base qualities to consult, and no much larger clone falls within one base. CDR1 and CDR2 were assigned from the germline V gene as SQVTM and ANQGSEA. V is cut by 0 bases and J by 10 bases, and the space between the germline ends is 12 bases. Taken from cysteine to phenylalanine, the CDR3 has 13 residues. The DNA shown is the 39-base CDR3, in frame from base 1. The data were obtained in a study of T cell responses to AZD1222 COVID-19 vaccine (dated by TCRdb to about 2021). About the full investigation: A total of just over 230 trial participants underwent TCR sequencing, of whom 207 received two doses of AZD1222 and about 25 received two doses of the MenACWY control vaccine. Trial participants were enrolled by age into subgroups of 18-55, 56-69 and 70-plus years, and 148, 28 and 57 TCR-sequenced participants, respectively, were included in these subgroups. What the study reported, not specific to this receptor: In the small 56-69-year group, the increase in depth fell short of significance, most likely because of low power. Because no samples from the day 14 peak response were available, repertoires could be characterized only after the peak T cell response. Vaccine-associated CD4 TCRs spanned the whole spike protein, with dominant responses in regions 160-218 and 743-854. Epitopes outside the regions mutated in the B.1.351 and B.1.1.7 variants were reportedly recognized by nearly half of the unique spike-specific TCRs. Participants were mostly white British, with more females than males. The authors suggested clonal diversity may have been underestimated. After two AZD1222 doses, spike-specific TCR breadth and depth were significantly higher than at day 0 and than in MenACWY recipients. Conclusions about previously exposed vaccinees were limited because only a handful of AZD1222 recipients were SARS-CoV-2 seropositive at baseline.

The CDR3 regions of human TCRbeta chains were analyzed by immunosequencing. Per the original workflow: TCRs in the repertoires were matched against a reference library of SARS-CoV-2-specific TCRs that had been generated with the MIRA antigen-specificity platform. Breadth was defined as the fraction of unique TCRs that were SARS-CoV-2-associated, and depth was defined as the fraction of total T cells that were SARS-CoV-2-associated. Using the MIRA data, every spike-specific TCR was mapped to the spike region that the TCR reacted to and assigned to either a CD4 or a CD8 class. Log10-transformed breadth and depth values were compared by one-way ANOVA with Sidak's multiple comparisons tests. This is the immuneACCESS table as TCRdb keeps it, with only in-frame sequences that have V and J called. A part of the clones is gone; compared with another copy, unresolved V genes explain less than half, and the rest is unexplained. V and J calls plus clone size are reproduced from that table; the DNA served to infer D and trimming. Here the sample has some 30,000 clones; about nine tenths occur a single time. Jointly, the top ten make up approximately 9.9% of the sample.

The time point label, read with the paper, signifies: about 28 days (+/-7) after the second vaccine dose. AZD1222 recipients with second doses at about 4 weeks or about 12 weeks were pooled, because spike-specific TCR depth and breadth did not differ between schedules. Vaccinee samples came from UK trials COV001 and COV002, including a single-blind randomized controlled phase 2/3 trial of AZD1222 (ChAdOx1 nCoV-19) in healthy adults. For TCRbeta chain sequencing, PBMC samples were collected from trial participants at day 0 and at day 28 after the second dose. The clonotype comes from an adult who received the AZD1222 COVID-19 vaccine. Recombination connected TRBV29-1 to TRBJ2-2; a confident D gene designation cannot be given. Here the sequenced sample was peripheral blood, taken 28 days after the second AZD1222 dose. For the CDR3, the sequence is CSVEDRVSKELFF. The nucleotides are TGCAGCGTTGAAGATCGGGTCTCCAAGGAGCTGTTTTTT.